Shown below are 17 T cell receptor beta chains from a single sample sequenced in a study of control samples from healthy donors and cancer patients. The protocol was immunoSEQ multiplex PCR, while the TCRdb copy is restricted to in-frame clones and leaves out a portion. The table shows roughly 100,000 clones, with just over 90% occurring only once. Material: blood. Receptors originate from a woman in her late teens or twenties in good health.

The V call is TRBV15, the J call TRBJ2-3; D unresolved. Trimming removed 4 bases from V and 4 bases from J, with 6 bases in between. Germline loops: CDR1 LNHNV, CDR2 YYDKDF (reference sequence). The CDR3 contains 12 residues. CDR3 coding DNA: TGTGCCACCAGCAAAATCCCAGATACGCAGTATTTT. Its translation is CATSKIPDTQYF.

V is TRBV6-5 and J is TRBJ1-1; a possible D gene is TRBD1 (5 bases). Germline V gene data show CDR1 as MNHEY and CDR2 as SVGAGI. This CDR3 spans 15 amino acids. The V and J ends lost 2 bases and 5 bases respectively, with 15 bases between them. CDR3 DNA: TGTGCCAGCAGTTACAGGGGACTGGGGGGGACTGAAGCTTTCTTT. It yields the protein CASSYRGLGGTEAFF.

V usage is TRBV6-4 and J usage is TRBJ2-3, with 8 bases matching TRBD2. After removal of 3 bases from V and 1 base from J, the junction contained 0 bases not matched to a gene. CDR3 length equals 14 residues. CDR1 and CDR2 (germline): MRHNA, SNTAGT. The CDR3 loop is CASSDSGGTDTQYF. DNA of the CDR3: TGTGCCAGCAGTGATAGCGGGGGCACAGATACGCAGTATTTT.

The chain is built from TRBV30 and TRBJ1-5; D might be TRBD1 (6 bases). This CDR3 region has 12 residues. The germline CDR1 and CDR2 sequences are GTSNPN and SVGIG (reference sequence). Trimming removed 0 bases from V and 6 bases from J, with 6 bases in between. This CDR3 reads CAWSVQGQPQHF. CDR3 DNA sequence: TGTGCCTGGAGTGTACAGGGTCAGCCCCAGCATTTT.

This clone appeared once. This chain connects TRBV3-1 (or the pseudogene TRBV3-2) to TRBJ2-7; 9 positions match TRBD1. The V and J ends lost 4 bases and 5 bases, in that order; junction bases with no gene match: 6. The length of the CDR3 is 14 residues. Germline CDR1 is LGHDT and CDR2 is YNNKEL (reference sequence). DNA for the CDR3: TGTGCCAGCAGCCCCGGGACAGGGCGCAACGAGCAGTACTTC. Its translation: CASSPGTGRNEQYF.

This clone has a handful of counts. J is TRBJ1-5 and V is TRBV28; 8 bases fit TRBD1. The germline V gene encodes CDR1 MDHEN and CDR2 SYDVKM. V lost 5 bases to trimming and J lost 2 bases; unmatched junction nucleotides: 11. CDR3 length: 17 amino acids. The CDR3 protein is CASSPYTLTGGNQPQHF. The CDR3 DNA sequence: TGTGCCAGCAGTCCTTATACTTTGACAGGGGGCAATCAGCCCCAGCATTTT.

This chain joins TRBV19 and TRBJ2-7; no reliable D call. The CDR3 contains 13 residues. CDR1 LNHDA and CDR2 SQIVND come from the germline V gene (reference sequence). V shed 3 bases and J shed 2 bases, with 8 bases lying between them. The CDR3 DNA reads TGTGCCAGTAGTATTACAGCCACCTACGAGCAGTACTTC. Residues: CASSITATYEQYF.

The CDR3 protein is CASSSGLAGENEQFF. The CDR3 DNA is TGCGCCAGCAGCTCCGGACTAGCGGGGGAGAATGAGCAGTTCTTC. The rearrangement uses TRBV5-1 and TRBJ2-1, with 13 bases that match TRBD2. CDR3 length equals 15 residues. V was clipped by 3 bases and J by 7 bases; unmatched bases: 4. The germline gives CDR1 SGHRS, CDR2 YFSETQ.

The V and J genes are TRBV25-1 and TRBJ1-4; the D gene is possibly TRBD1 (5 bases). CDR1 MGHDK and CDR2 SYGVNS come from the germline V gene. Trimming shortened V by 6 bases and J by 5 bases, and 19 bases separated the two germline ends. The CDR3 consists of 16 residues. CDR3 residues: CASSGGGGRGNEKLFF. The CDR3 nucleotides are TGTGCCAGCAGCGGTGGGGGTGGACGGGGCAATGAAAAACTGTTTTTT.

This chain links TRBV6-6 with TRBJ1-3, with 7 nucleotides matching TRBD1. This CDR3 has 16 amino acids. The trim removed 0 bases at V and 0 bases at J, leaving 2 bases unmatched. CDR1 MNHNY and CDR2 SVGAGI come from the germline V gene (reference sequence). In DNA form, the CDR3 reads TGTGCCAGCAGTTACTCTCAGGGGGTCTCTGGAAACACCATATATTTT. Translation gives CASSYSQGVSGNTIYF.

CDR3 DNA: TGTGCCAGCAGTTCCCAAATGAACACTGAAGCTTTCTTT. This translates into CASSSQMNTEAFF. This sequence joins TRBV12-3 or TRBV12-4 and TRBJ1-1; D is ambiguous. Trimming shortened V by 4 bases and J by 0 bases, and 6 bases separated the two germline ends. The CDR3 is 13 residues long.

The V call is TRBV11-1, the J call TRBJ2-3; 9 nucleotides line up with TRBD2. The germline CDR1 and CDR2 sequences are SGHAT and FQDESV (reference sequence). Trimming took 9 bases from V and 2 from J; bases not matched to a gene: 9. CDR3 length equals 15 residues. In DNA form, the CDR3 reads TGTGCCAGTTCCAATAGCGGGAGCGTCACAGATACGCAGTATTTT. This gives the protein CASSNSGSVTDTQYF. The full variable domain, its missing parts supplied by reference TRBV11-1 and TRBJ2-3, is EAEVAQSPRYKITEKSQAVAFWCDPISGHATLYWYRQILGQGPELLVQFQDESVVDDSQLPKDRFSAERLKGVDSTLKIQPAELGDSAMYLCASSNSGSVTDTQYFGPGTRLTVL.

The rearrangement uses TRBV7-9 and TRBJ2-3; D gene ambiguous. The CDR3 runs to 16 residues. In germline, CDR1 is SEHNR, CDR2 FQNEAQ (reference sequence). Trimming pared 1 base from V and 0 bases from J, leaving 11 bases between. CDR3 DNA sequence: TGTGCCAGCAGCTTAGATCTCCGCCTCAGCACAGATACGCAGTATTTT. Its protein product is CASSLDLRLSTDTQYF.

The chain uses TRBV4-1 and TRBJ1-1; D remains unclear. Trimming left V 1 base short and J 0 bases short, with 6 bases between. Germline lookup yields CDR1 MGHRA and CDR2 YSYEKL. The CDR3 spans 14 residues. CDR3 protein: CASSQGGMNTEAFF. DNA of the CDR3: TGCGCCAGCAGCCAAGGTGGAATGAACACTGAAGCTTTCTTT.

This clone was seen just once. The V and J genes are TRBV2 and TRBJ2-3; no clear D. Trimming left V 4 bases short and J 2 bases short, with 10 bases between. The germline V gene encodes CDR1 SNHLY and CDR2 FYNNEI. There are 14 residues in the CDR3. In nucleotides, the CDR3 is TGTGCCAGCAGTGGATGGCAGCCCACAGATACGCAGTATTTT. Amino acids: CASSGWQPTDTQYF.

J is TRBJ2-3 and V is TRBV28, with D hard to call. V lost 6 bases and J lost 2, with 12 bases in between. The CDR3 covers 14 residues. Germline V CDR1 and CDR2: MDHEN, SYDVKM. Here the CDR3 reads CASSQPSNTDTQYF. The CDR3 nucleotides are TGTGCCAGCAGCCAACCCTCGAACACAGATACGCAGTATTTT.

This chain joins TRBV7-8 and TRBJ2-7; 14 nucleotides match TRBD2. Germline trimming cut 3 bases from V and 4 bases from J; bases unmatched to any gene: 5. This CDR3 has 16 amino acids. CDR1 SGHVS and CDR2 FQNEAQ come from the germline V gene. CDR3 nucleotide sequence: TGTGCCAGCAGCTTCCTGACTAGCGGGAGGGGGTACGAGCAGTACTTC. Encoded protein: CASSFLTSGRGYEQYF. The whole variable domain, remainder taken from reference TRBV7-8 and TRBJ2-7, is GAGVSQSPRYKVAKRGQDVALRCDPISGHVSLFWYQQALGQGPEFLTYFQNEAQLDKSGLPSDRFFAERPEGSVSTLKIQRTQQEDSAVYLCASSFLTSGRGYEQYFGPGTRLTVT.